Reported below is one T cell receptor beta chain. The sample belongs to a study of blood T cell repertoires in COVID-19. About the study: Both acute and convalescent COVID-19 samples were obtained from the United States, Italy and Spain. Nucleic acid was either cDNA or gDNA, and it came from T cells, B-cell-depleted T cells, or PBMCs.

CDR3 length: 17 residues. Germline values: CDR1 MNHEY, CDR2 SMNVEV (reference sequence). With V trimmed by 5 bases and J by 0 bases, 10 bases remained unmatched. Seattle patients were enrolled during active infection and followed longitudinally. Measured with immunoSEQ multiplex PCR; TCRdb has only the in-frame clones, and not every one. This sample has fewer than 300,000 clones, with under 90% found just once. This receptor was identified in a man aged 50 or older with COVID-19, enrolled during active disease. Sequenced material: peripheral blood. The V gene is TRBV27, the J gene TRBJ2-1; TRBD1 agrees at 7 bases. CDR3 DNA sequence: TGTGCCAGCAGTAAGAGGACAGGCAGAAGCTCCTACAATGAGCAGTTCTTC. It encodes CASSKRTGRSSYNEQFF.